The rows below give T cell receptor beta chains drawn from one sample of a study of glioma-infiltrating T cells after dendritic cell vaccination. Libraries were prepared by immunoSEQ multiplex PCR; TCRdb keeps only in-frame clonotypes and omits some of them. Found here are 93,000 or so clones, about four fifths of them singletons; the top ten hold 10% to 15%. Specimen: blood, collected before dendritic cell vaccination. The receptors were gathered from a human donor with glioblastoma. CDR3s include the opening cysteine and the closing phenylalanine or tryptophan. A D gene is named only where the DNA matches it firmly. A row's size may be missing; if present it is once, few, many or a size class.

D,V,J,size,DNA,CDR3
-,TRBV19,TRBJ1-1,-,TGTGCCAGTAGTATAGATCGAAGGGGCCTGAACACTGAAGCTTTCTTT,CASSIDRRGLNTEAFF
TRBD1,TRBV4-1,TRBJ2-7,-,TGCGCCAGCGCAGCCGGGACAGGGAGATCCTACGAGCAGTACTTC,CASAAGTGRSYEQYF
-,TRBV25-1,TRBJ2-3,-,TGTGCCAGCAGTGGGTATCAGGCAGACCAAACAGATACGCAGTATTTT,CASSGYQADQTDTQYF
TRBD1,TRBV10-3,TRBJ2-2,-,TGTGCCATCAGTGGGACAGGAGCGACCGGGGAGCTGTTTTTT,CAISGTGATGELFF
-,TRBV9,TRBJ2-6,-,TGTGCCAGCAGCCCAGAGGGATCTGGGGCCAACGTCCTGACTTTC,CASSPEGSGANVLTF
TRBD1,TRBV18,TRBJ1-5,-,TGTGCCAGCTCAACCGGGACAGACGAATATCAGCCCCAGCATTTT,CASSTGTDEYQPQHF
TRBD1,TRBV5-1,TRBJ1-3,-,TGCGCCAGCAGCCGCACACCGACAGGGGGCGGAAACACCATATATTTT,CASSRTPTGGGNTIYF
-,TRBV18,TRBJ2-2,-,TGTGCCAGCTCAGAAGGGGAGGCCGGGGAGCTGTTTTTT,CASSEGEAGELFF
TRBD2,TRBV2,TRBJ2-1,-,TGTGCCAGCAACCAGAACGGGGGGGTGTATGAGCAGTTCTTC,CASNQNGGVYEQFF
-,TRBV5-6,TRBJ1-6,-,TGTGCCAGCAGCTTGTTGTCGATTCGGGAAAATTCCCCCCTCCACTTT,CASSLLSIRENSPLHF
-,TRBV6-5,TRBJ2-1,-,TGTGCCAGCAGTTACGTCTCGGCTAGCGACTACAATGAGCAGTTCTTC,CASSYVSASDYNEQFF
TRBD2,TRBV4-2,TRBJ2-3,-,TGTGCCAGCAGCCAAACTCTCCAGTCTAGCGGGGTAGGGAATACGCAGTATTTT,CASSQTLQSSGVGNTQYF
TRBD1,TRBV4-3,TRBJ1-1,-,TGCGCCAGCAGCCAAGAATTGACCAGGGGGCTGGAAGCTTTCTTT,CASSQELTRGLEAFF
-,TRBV2,TRBJ2-1,few,TGTGCCAGCAGGCTCCCAGGGATGGACAATGAGCAGTTCTTC,CASRLPGMDNEQFF
TRBD1,TRBV7-2,TRBJ2-3,few,TGTGCCAGCAGCCAAGTGACAGGGGGAACGCAGTATTTT,CASSQVTGGTQYF
-,TRBV6-5,TRBJ1-2,-,TGTGCCAGCAAGAAGGGGGGGGAATTCACCTTC,CASKKGGEFTF
-,TRBV10-3,TRBJ1-2,-,TGTGCCATCAGTGATGGCAGGGCCCGTGTTAACTATGGCTACACCTTC,CAISDGRARVNYGYTF
-,TRBV19,TRBJ1-1,once,TGTGCCAGTAGTATAGGGACCTCCGGGGGAGCTTTCTTT,CASSIGTSGGAFF
-,TRBV14,TRBJ1-2,-,TGTGCCAGCAGCCTCGCTGGCTTTAACTATGGCTACACCTTC,CASSLAGFNYGYTF
-,TRBV20-1,TRBJ2-7,-,TGCAGTGCTAGGGAGACCTACGAGCAGTACTTC,CSARETYEQYF
-,TRBV7-9,TRBJ2-3,-,TGTGCCAGCAGCTTCGCGGTGAGCACAGATACGCAGTATTTT,CASSFAVSTDTQYF
TRBD1,TRBV4-2,TRBJ1-2,-,TGTGCCAGCAGCCTCAACCGGGACAGCCTCTATGGCTACACCTTC,CASSLNRDSLYGYTF
TRBD2,TRBV19,TRBJ2-3,-,TGTGCCAGTAGTAGCGGGGGGGGCACAGATACGCAGTATTTT,CASSSGGGTDTQYF
-,TRBV7-6,TRBJ2-1,-,TGTGCCAGCAGCTTAGCTGCGGAGGACGTCAATGAGCAGTTCTTC,CASSLAAEDVNEQFF
-,TRBV7-2,TRBJ2-7,-,TGTGCCAGCAGCTTGACCGGACAGCGAGCCTACGAGCAGTACTTC,CASSLTGQRAYEQYF
-,TRBV6-1,TRBJ2-7,-,TGTGCCAGCAGTGACCCGGGACTGGTTTTGGGCGAGCAGTACTTC,CASSDPGLVLGEQYF
-,TRBV5-8,TRBJ2-4,-,TGTGCCAGCAGCTTGGTCAATGGGCCGAACATTCAGTACTTC,CASSLVNGPNIQYF
-,TRBV19,TRBJ1-5,few,TGTGCCAGTAGTGCCTCCGCGGGCGGCAATCAGCCCCAGCATTTT,CASSASAGGNQPQHF
TRBD2,TRBV4-1,TRBJ2-3,-,TGCGCCAGCAGCCAAGCGGGGGGACGCACAGATACGCAGTATTTT,CASSQAGGRTDTQYF
-,TRBV4-1,TRBJ2-1,-,TGCGCCAGCAGCCCTTACGGTAGTGGGGGGGCTATTTGGGGTGAGCAGTTCTTC,CASSPYGSGGAIWGEQFF